This T cell receptor (beta chain) was identified in a study of blood T cell repertoires in COVID-19. Study-wide background: Sites across the United States, Italy and Spain contributed samples from acute and convalescent COVID-19. PBMCs, B-cell-depleted T cells, or T cells provided the cDNA or gDNA that made up the material.

In the source study's methods: Reference gene primer amplification yielded estimated nucleated cell counts. TCRdb's copy holds only in-frame clones and misses some; the assay was immunoSEQ multiplex PCR. Clone size and V and J calls were adopted from that table, with D and trimming inferred from the DNA. The sample has some 250,000 clones, around four fifths seen once. V dropped 4 bases and J dropped 2; count of bases not matched to a gene: 3. The germline gives CDR1 GTSNPN, CDR2 SVGIG (reference sequence). This CDR3 comprises 13 residues. Specimen: peripheral blood. The clonotype comes from a man in his forties or fifties with active or convalescent COVID-19. The chain employs TRBV30 and TRBJ2-3, with 7 bases aligning to TRBD1. CDR3 region: CAWTQGPTDTQYF. The CDR3 DNA sequence: TGTGCCTGGACACAGGGGCCCACAGATACGCAGTATTTT.